The present entry profiles one T cell receptor beta chain with its context. These data originate in a study of shared clonotypes between healthy human individuals. CDR3 length equals 15 residues. V was shortened by 4 bases and J by 2 bases, with 13 bases between the two germline ends. CDR1 is ENHRY and CDR2 is SYGVKD in the germline V gene. Profiling relied on immunoSEQ multiplex PCR, and the TCRdb table lists in-frame clones only, not all of them. The data show about 470,000 clones, about 85% seen once. The receptor was isolated from a woman in her thirties or forties in good health. Some clones in this sample may be carry-over from other donors' samples. The sequenced sample consisted of PBMCs. This rearrangement joins TRBV10-3 to TRBJ2-3; TRBD2 is a possible D gene (5 bases). CDR3 bases: TGTGCCATCAGTGGCGGACGGGATTCCACAGATACGCAGTATTTT. Its translation is CAISGGRDSTDTQYF.